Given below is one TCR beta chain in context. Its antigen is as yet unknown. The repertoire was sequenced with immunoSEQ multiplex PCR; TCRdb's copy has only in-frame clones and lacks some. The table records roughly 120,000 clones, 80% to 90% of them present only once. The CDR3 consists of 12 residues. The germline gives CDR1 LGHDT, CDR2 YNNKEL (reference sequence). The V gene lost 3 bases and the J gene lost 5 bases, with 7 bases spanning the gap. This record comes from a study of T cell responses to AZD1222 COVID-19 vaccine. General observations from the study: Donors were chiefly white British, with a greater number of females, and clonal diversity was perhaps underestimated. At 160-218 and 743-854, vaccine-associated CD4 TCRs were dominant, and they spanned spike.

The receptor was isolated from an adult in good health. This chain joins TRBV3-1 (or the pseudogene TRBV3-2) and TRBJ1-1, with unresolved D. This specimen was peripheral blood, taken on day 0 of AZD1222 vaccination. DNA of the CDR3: TGTGCCAGCAGCCACGATTATACTGAAGCTTTCTTT. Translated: CASSHDYTEAFF.